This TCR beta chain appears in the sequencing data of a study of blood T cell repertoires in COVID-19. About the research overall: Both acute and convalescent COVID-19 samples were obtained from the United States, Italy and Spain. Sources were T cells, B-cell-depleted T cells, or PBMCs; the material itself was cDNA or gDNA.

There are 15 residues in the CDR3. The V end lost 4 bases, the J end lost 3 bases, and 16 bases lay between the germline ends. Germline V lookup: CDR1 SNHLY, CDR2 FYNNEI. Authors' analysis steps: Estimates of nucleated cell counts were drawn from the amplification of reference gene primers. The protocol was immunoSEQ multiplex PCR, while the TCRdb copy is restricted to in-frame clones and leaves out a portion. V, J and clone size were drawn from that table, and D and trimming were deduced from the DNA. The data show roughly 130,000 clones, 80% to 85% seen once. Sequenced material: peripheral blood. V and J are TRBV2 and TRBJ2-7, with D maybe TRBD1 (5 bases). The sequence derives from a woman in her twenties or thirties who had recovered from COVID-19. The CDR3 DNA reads TGTGCCAGCAGTGTTGGCCAGGGTATCGTCTACGAGCAGTACTTC. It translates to CASSVGQGIVYEQYF.